The 14 T cell receptor beta chains below come from one sample, sequenced in a study of T-cell memory formation after mild COVID-19. TCRdb re-analysed the 5' RACE reads in MiXCR, keeping a single row per CDR3 protein. The table shows approximately 110,000 distinct CDR3 sequences, with 22% occurring only once. Sequencing input: PBMCs or a T cell subset sorted from them (not recorded which). These receptor sequences come from a man aged 18-30 years who had mild COVID-19 (a few samples of this study predate the infection). Cell type and time point are not known.

The CDR3 sequence is CASSLGQVQETQYF. The CDR3 DNA is TGTGCCAGCAGCCTCGGACAGGTCCAAGAGACCCAGTACTTC. The chain joins TRBV7-9 to TRBJ2-5, with 7 bases that match TRBD1. CDR1 SEHNR and CDR2 FQNEAQ come from the germline V gene (reference sequence). V trimming: 5 bases; J trimming: 1 base; junction bases outside the gene matches: 4. This CDR3 comprises 14 residues. The whole variable domain, remainder taken from reference TRBV7-9 and TRBJ2-5, is DTGVSQNPRHKITKRGQNVTFRCDPISEHNRLYWYRQTLGQGPEFLTYFQNEAQLEKSRLLSDRFSAERPKGSFSTLEIQRTEQGDSAMYLCASSLGQVQETQYFGPGTRLLVL.

This chain links TRBV6-5 with TRBJ2-3; 8 bases match TRBD2. Germline V gene data show CDR1 as MNHEY and CDR2 as SVGAGI. This CDR3 comprises 16 residues. J lost 8 bases, V lost 2 bases, and 12 bases had no gene match. This CDR3 reads CASSYGVAGPSGTQYF. The CDR3 DNA is TGTGCCAGCAGTTACGGAGTAGCGGGGCCCTCAGGTACGCAGTATTTT.

The chain is built from TRBV4-1 and TRBJ2-7; tentatively, D is TRBD2 (5 bases). V was shortened by 3 bases and J by 7 bases, with 19 bases between the two germline ends. CDR1 is MGHRA, CDR2 YSYEKL, per germline. The length of the CDR3 is 15 residues. CDR3 sequence (DNA): TGCGCCAGCAGCCATGTCGGTGGCCGGGCGGGTGAGCAGTACTTC. Translation: CASSHVGGRAGEQYF.

The gene calls are TRBV4-1 and TRBJ1-4; D perhaps matches TRBD1 (5 bases). This CDR3 has 13 residues. The V and J ends lost 0 bases and 8 bases respectively, with 7 bases between them. Germline V gives CDR1 MGHRA, CDR2 YSYEKL. The CDR3 nucleotides read TGCGCCAGCAGCCAAGACCGGGGGGAAAAACTGTTTTTT. Its translation: CASSQDRGEKLFF.

The chain is built from TRBV27 and TRBJ1-1; tentative D call: TRBD1 (5 bases). Trimming shortened V by 3 bases and J by 5 bases, and 10 bases separated the two germline ends. The germline CDR1 and CDR2 sequences are MNHEY and SMNVEV (reference sequence). The CDR3 runs to 13 residues. The CDR3 bases are TGTGCCAGCAGTTTCGGGGGTAAAACTGAAGCTTTCTTT. It is translated as CASSFGGKTEAFF.

Only a few counts were recorded for this clonotype. The chain is built from TRBV28 and TRBJ2-5; tentative D call: TRBD1 (6 bases). The CDR3 is 12 residues long. CDR1 and CDR2 from the germline V gene are MDHEN and SYDVKM. Trimming removed 8 bases at V and 3 bases at J, with 10 bases between. The DNA of the CDR3 is TGTGCCAGCGGATACAGGGAAGAGACCCAGTACTTC. Translation gives CASGYREETQYF.

The CDR3, as DNA: TGTGCCAGCAGCTTGGGACAGCGAGAAGAGACCCAGTACTTC. Its translation is CASSLGQREETQYF. The chain recombines TRBV13 with TRBJ2-5; TRBD1 matches 7 bases. V was clipped by 3 bases and J by 3 bases; unmatched bases: 4. The CDR3 has 14 residues. Germline-derived CDR1 and CDR2 are PRHDT and FYEKMQ (reference sequence).

This clonotype was seen repeatedly, ten times or more. The V gene is TRBV5-1, the J gene TRBJ2-1; 10 nucleotides line up with TRBD2. Germline V gene sequence: CDR1 SGHRS, CDR2 YFSETQ. The CDR3 runs 15 residues. Germline trimming cut 0 bases from V and 4 bases from J; bases unmatched to any gene: 1. CDR3 in amino acids: CASSLGTSGYNEQFF. The CDR3 DNA reads TGCGCCAGCAGCTTGGGGACTAGCGGATACAATGAGCAGTTCTTC. Full variable domain (outside the CDR3, taken from reference TRBV5-1 and TRBJ2-1): KAGVTQTPRYLIKTRGQQVTLSCSPISGHRSVSWYQQTPGQGLQFLFEYFSETQRNKGNFPGRFSGRQFSNSRSEMNVSTLELGDSALYLCASSLGTSGYNEQFFGPGTRLTVL.

The sample holds a few counts of this clonotype. V and J are TRBV27 and TRBJ2-7; D is unresolved. This CDR3 is 12 amino acids long. Germline assignment: CDR1 MNHEY and CDR2 SMNVEV (reference sequence). The V end was cut by 3 bases, the J end by 6 bases, with 9 bases between. CDR3 sequence reads: CASSFGLGEQYF. The CDR3 DNA reads TGTGCCAGCAGTTTTGGGCTAGGCGAGCAGTACTTC.

V and J are TRBV9 and TRBJ2-7; D is unresolved. V was cut by 0 bases and J by 2 bases, with 18 bases left in between. The CDR3 has 17 residues. Per the germline V gene, CDR1 is SGDLS and CDR2 is YYNGEE. DNA of the CDR3: TGTGCCAGCAGCGTAGAGGATAGGAGAGACTCCACCTACGAGCAGTACGTC. Amino acid sequence: CASSVEDRRDSTYEQYV.

This clonotype has a handful of counts. The genes are TRBV9 and TRBJ2-2; TRBD2 aligns across 7 bases. The CDR3 runs to 15 residues. V was pared by 2 bases and J by 6 bases, with 7 bases of the junction left unmatched. Germline V gene lookup returns CDR1 SGDLS and CDR2 YYNGEE. CDR3 sequence (DNA): TGTGCCAGCAGCGTCGATGATGCGGGGGCCGGGGAGCTGTTTTTT. This translates into CASSVDDAGAGELFF.

The chain recombines TRBV4-1 with TRBJ1-5, with unresolved D. The CDR3 sequence is 15 residues long. The V gene's germline CDR1 is MGHRA and CDR2 YSYEKL. V lost 4 bases to trimming and J lost 0 bases, with 10 bases between them. CDR3 sequence reads: CASSPAGVSNQPQHF. CDR3 DNA: TGCGCCAGCAGCCCGGCGGGCGTTAGCAATCAGCCCCAGCATTTT.

The V and J genes are TRBV7-9 and TRBJ2-6; no clear D gene. CDR3 length: 10 residues. CDR1 SEHNR and CDR2 FQNEAQ come from the germline V gene (reference sequence). V dropped 3 bases and J dropped 19 bases, with 10 bases sitting between them. The chain's CDR3 is CASSFSSPTF. The CDR3 DNA is TGTGCCAGCAGCTTCAGCAGCCCAACTTTC.

Ten or more counts support this clonotype. This chain joins TRBV24-1 and TRBJ2-3, with 10 bases matching TRBD1. CDR1 is KGHDR and CDR2 is SFDVKD in the germline V gene. V was clipped by 3 bases and J by 3 bases; unmatched bases: 8. The CDR3 loop spans 17 amino acids. The CDR3: CATSDPVPGQGTDTQYF. In DNA, the CDR3 is TGTGCCACCAGTGATCCAGTCCCGGGACAGGGGACAGATACGCAGTATTTT.